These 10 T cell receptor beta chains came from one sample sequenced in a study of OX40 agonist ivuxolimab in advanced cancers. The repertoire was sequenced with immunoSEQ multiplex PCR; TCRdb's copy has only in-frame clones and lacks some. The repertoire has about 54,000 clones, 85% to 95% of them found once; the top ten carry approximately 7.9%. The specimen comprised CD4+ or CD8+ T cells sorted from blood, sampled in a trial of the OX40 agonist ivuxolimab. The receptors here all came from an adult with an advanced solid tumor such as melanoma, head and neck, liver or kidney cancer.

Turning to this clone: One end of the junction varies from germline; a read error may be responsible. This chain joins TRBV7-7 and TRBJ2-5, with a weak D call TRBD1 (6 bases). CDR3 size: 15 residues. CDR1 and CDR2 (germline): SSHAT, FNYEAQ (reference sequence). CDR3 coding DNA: TGTGCTAGCAGCTTACTGACAGGAACCGAAGAGACCCAGTACTTC. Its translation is CASSLLTGTEETQYF.

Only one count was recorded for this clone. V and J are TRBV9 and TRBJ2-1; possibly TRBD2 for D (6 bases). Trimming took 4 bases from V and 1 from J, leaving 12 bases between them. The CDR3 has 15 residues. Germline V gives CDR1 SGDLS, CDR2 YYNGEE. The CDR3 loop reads CASSFLAASYNEQFF. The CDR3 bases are TGTGCCAGCAGCTTCTTAGCGGCTTCCTACAATGAGCAGTTCTTC.

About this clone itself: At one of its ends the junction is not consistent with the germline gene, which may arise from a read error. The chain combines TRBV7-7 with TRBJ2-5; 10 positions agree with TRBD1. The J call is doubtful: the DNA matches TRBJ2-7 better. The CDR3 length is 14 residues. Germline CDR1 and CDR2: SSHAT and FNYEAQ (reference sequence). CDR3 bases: TGTGCTAGCAGCGCCGGGACAGGGGACTACGAGCAGTACTTC. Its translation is CASSAGTGDYEQYF.

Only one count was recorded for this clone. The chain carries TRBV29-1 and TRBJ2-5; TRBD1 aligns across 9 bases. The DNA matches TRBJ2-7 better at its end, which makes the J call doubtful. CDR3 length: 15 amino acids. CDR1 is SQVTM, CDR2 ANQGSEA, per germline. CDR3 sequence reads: CSVELQGALSYEQYF. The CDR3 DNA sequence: TGCAGCGTTGAGCTACAGGGGGCTCTCTCCTACGAGCAGTACTTC.

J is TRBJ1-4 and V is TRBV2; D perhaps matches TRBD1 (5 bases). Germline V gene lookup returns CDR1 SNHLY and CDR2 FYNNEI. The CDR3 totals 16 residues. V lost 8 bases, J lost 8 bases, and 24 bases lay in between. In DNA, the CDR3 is TGTGCCAGCCTGAGTTCGGCAGTCCTACGGGGGGAAAAACTGTTTTTT. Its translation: CASLSSAVLRGEKLFF.

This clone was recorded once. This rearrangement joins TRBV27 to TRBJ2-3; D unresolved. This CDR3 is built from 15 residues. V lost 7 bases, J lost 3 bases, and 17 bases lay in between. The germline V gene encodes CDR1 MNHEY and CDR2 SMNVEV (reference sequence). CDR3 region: CASTLSLEKTDTQYF. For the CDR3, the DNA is TGTGCCAGCACCCTATCCCTTGAGAAAACAGATACGCAGTATTTT.

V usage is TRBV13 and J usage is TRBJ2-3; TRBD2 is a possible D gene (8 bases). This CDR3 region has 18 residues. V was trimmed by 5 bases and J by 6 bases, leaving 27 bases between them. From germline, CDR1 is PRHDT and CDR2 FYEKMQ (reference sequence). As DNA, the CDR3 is TGTGCCAGCAGCCCCGGGACAGACAGCGGGAGTCTGCGGGATACGCAGTATTTT. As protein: CASSPGTDSGSLRDTQYF.

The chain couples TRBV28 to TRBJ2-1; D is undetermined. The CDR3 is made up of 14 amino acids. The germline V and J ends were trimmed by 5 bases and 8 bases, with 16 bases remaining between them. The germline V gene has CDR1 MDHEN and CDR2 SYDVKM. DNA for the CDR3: TGTGCCAGCAGTCCCCAACCCAGCCTGGATGAGCAGTTCTTC. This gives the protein CASSPQPSLDEQFF.

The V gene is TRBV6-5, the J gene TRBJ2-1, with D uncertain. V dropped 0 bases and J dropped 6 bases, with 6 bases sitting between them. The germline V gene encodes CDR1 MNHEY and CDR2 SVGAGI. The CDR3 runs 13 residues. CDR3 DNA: TGTGCCAGCAGTTACTCGATACCCAATGAGCAGTTCTTC. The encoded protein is CASSYSIPNEQFF.

The chain's CDR3 is CASSLTQAGSISGNTIYF. CDR3 nucleotides: TGTGCCAGCAGCTTAACGCAGGCGGGTTCTATCTCTGGAAACACCATATATTTT. This chain uses TRBV7-3 with TRBJ1-3; no definite D call. This CDR3 has 18 amino acids. Germline loops: CDR1 SGHTA, CDR2 FQGTGA. Trimming took 0 bases from V and 0 from J, leaving 15 bases between them.